The present entry profiles one TCR beta chain with its context. This record belongs to a study of T cell changes during pregnancy in multiple sclerosis. Repertoires were generated with immunoSEQ multiplex PCR, while TCRdb's copy carries only in-frame clones and drops some. The repertoire holds 90,000 to 120,000 clones, with around 93% as singletons. Trimming took 1 base from V and 2 from J, leaving 8 bases between them. Germline loops: CDR1 LNHDA, CDR2 SQIVND (reference sequence). The CDR3 runs 14 residues. The sequence was obtained from a female donor in good health, enrolled as a control in a pregnancy study. The gene calls are TRBV19 and TRBJ1-1; D not resolved. Sequencing was performed on peripheral blood, taken in the third trimester of pregnancy. The CDR3 here is CASSIGQINTEAFF. The DNA for the CDR3 is TGTGCCAGTAGTATAGGGCAGATCAACACTGAAGCTTTCTTT.